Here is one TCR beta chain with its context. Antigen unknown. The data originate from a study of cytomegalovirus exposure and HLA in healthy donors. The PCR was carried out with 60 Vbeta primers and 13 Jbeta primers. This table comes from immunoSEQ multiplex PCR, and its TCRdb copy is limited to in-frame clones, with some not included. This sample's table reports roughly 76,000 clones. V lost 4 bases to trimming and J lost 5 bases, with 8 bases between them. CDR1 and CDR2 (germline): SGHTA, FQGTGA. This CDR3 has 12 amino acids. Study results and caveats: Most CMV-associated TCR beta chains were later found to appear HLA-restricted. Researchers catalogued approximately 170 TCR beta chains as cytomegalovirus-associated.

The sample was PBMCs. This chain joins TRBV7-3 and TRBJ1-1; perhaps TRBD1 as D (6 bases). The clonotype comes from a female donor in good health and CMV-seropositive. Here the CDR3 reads CASSSQGTEAFF. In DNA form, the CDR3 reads TGTGCCAGCAGCTCGCAGGGGACTGAAGCTTTCTTT.